Below, 2 T cell receptor beta chains from the same sample are listed, as sequenced in a study of early T cells in non-severe SARS-CoV-2 infection. TCRdb itself ran the 5' RACE reads through MiXCR, one entry per CDR3 protein. The repertoire consists of 60,000 or so distinct CDR3 sequences, with around 12% occurring once and the leading ten covering under 4.5%. Sequenced: whole blood. The receptors were sampled from an adult who was a healthcare worker with PCR-confirmed SARS-CoV-2 infection or an uninfected control (not recorded which).

This clonotype was observed a handful of times. The rearrangement joins TRBV3-1 to TRBJ1-6, with no clear D. Germline CDR1 reads LGHDT; CDR2 reads YNNKEL (reference sequence). This CDR3 has 14 amino acids. Trimming removed 0 bases from V and 12 bases from J, with 12 bases in between. The CDR3 DNA follows: TGTGCCAGCAGCCAAGAAGGTCTACCGGGACCCCTCCACTTT. Residues: CASSQEGLPGPLHF.

The rearrangement joins TRBV28 to TRBJ1-5, with unresolved D. Trimming cost V 3 bases and J 7 bases, with 7 bases left between them. Germline V gives CDR1 MDHEN, CDR2 SYDVKM. The CDR3 runs to 12 residues. Written as DNA, the CDR3 is TGTGCCAGCAGTTTCTCGGGGCAGCCCCAGCATTTT. Translated, it gives CASSFSGQPQHF.